Below, one T cell receptor (beta chain) is given with its context. These data come from a study of T cell changes during pregnancy in multiple sclerosis. V lost 1 base and J lost 4, with 11 bases in between. Germline V CDR1 and CDR2: MNHNS, SASEGT. The CDR3 consists of 14 residues. Only in-frame clones appear in the TCRdb table, and some are missing; sequencing was by immunoSEQ multiplex PCR. The sample has tens of thousands of clones; just under 95% are singletons. The sample was peripheral blood, taken in the third trimester of pregnancy. The rearrangement joins TRBV6-1 to TRBJ2-7, with a tentative D call TRBD2 (6 bases). This sequence was found in a female donor with multiple sclerosis, enrolled in a pregnancy study. Here the CDR3 DNA reads TGTGCCAGCAGTGAAGTAGCGGTAATGTACGAGCAGTACTTC. Protein sequence: CASSEVAVMYEQYF.